Sequencing of this T cell receptor beta chain was carried out in a study of blood T cell repertoires in COVID-19. In the study overall: Material from acute and convalescent COVID-19 was sourced from the United States, Italy and Spain. T cells, B-cell-depleted T cells, or PBMCs supplied cDNA or gDNA.

Original processing notes: Reference gene primer amplification gave estimated nucleated cell counts. Data came from immunoSEQ multiplex PCR; TCRdb stores just in-frame clones and leaves some out. That table gives V, J and clone size, and the DNA gave D and trimming. The sample shows approximately 80,000 clones, less than 95% of them seen only once. The length of the CDR3 is 15 residues. The germline V and J ends were trimmed by 5 bases and 1 base, with 13 bases remaining between them. Germline V gene lookup returns CDR1 MNHEY and CDR2 SVGAGI. What was sequenced was peripheral blood. V gene TRBV6-5 combines with J gene TRBJ2-3; perhaps TRBD1 as D (7 bases). The receptor was derived from a woman in her fifties or sixties in a cohort sampled during active COVID-19. The CDR3 region has the DNA TGTGCCAGCAGTAGACAGGGCGGGGGCACAGATACGCAGTATTTT. Protein: CASSRQGGGTDTQYF.